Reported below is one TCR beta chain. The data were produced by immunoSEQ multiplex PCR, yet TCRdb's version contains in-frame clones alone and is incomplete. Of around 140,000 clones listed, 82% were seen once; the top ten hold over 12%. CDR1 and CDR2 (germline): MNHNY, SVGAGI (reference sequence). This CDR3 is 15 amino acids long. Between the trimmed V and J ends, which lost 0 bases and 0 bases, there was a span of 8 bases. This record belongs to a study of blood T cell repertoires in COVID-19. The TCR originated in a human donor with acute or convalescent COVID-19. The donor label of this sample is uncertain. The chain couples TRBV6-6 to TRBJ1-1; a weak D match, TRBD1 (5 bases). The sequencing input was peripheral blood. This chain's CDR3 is CASSYSQGMNTEAFF. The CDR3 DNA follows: TGTGCCAGCAGTTACTCGCAGGGAATGAACACTGAAGCTTTCTTT.